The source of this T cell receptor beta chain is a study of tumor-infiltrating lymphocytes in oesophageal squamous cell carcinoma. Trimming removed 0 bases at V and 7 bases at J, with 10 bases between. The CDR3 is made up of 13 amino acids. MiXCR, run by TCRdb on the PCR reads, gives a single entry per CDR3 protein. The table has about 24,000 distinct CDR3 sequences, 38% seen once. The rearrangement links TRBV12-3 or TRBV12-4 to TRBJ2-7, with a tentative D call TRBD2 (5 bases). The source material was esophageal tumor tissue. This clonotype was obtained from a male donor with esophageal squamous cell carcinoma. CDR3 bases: TGTGCCAGCAGTTTAGCAGTTCGGAGGGAGCAGTACTTC. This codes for CASSLAVRREQYF.